This T cell receptor beta chain was sequenced during a study of cytomegalovirus exposure and HLA in healthy donors. Study findings and constraints: TCR beta chains associated with HLA were, in a later analysis, more clonally expanded than equally common others.

Remarks on this clone: Its target is unknown.

The V gene's germline CDR1 is GTSNPN and CDR2 SVGIG (reference sequence). The V and J ends lost 4 bases and 5 bases, in that order; junction bases with no gene match: 4. This CDR3 has 13 residues. The PCR contained 60 Vbeta and 13 Jbeta primers. Only in-frame clones appear in the TCRdb table, and some are missing; sequencing was by immunoSEQ multiplex PCR. The sample lists 100,000 to 120,000 clones, around four fifths occurring once. This chain links TRBV30 with TRBJ1-4, with TRBD1 identical over 7 bases. The sequence came from a man aged 30 to 45 in good health and CMV-seronegative. The specimen was PBMCs. The CDR3 sequence is CAWNRDRNEKLFF. The CDR3 nucleotides read TGTGCCTGGAACCGGGACAGAAATGAAAAACTGTTTTTT.